This record looks at one T cell receptor beta chain sequence and its context. Its antigen is still unknown. The PBMCs studied were ones that came from 10 ml fresh peripheral blood. Germline CDR1 reads MNHEY; CDR2 reads SVGAGI. CDR3 length equals 15 residues. The V gene lost 0 bases and the J gene lost 0 bases, with 9 bases spanning the gap. Researchers amplified the TCR beta CDR3 regions from RNA transcripts. The TCR CDR3 was amplified in a first-round RT-PCR using the HTBI primer set. TCRdb processed the multiplex PCR reads anew with MiXCR; each CDR3 protein has one entry. The sample lists 350,000 to 400,000 distinct CDR3 sequences; about 18% were seen once. This sample was included in a study of T cells in Graves' hyperthyroidism and ophthalmopathy. Whole-study results and caveats: The model made its ophthalmopathy prediction, and onset followed a median approximately 7 months later. A 13 V-J model separated ophthalmopathy from stable hyperthyroidism.

The genes are TRBV6-5 and TRBJ2-7; perhaps TRBD2 as D (5 bases). The TCR was taken from a young woman with Graves' hyperthyroidism. The material sequenced was blood. The CDR3 sequence is CASSYSGLSSYEQYF. DNA for the CDR3: TGTGCCAGCAGTTACTCCGGACTCAGCTCCTACGAGCAGTACTTC.